Listed below are T cell receptor beta chains from one sample, sequenced in a study of cytomegalovirus exposure and HLA in healthy donors. Profiled with immunoSEQ multiplex PCR; TCRdb holds only in-frame clones, not every one. Of under 200,000 clones in the sample, 70% to 80% are singletons; the top ten hold 9.5% to 10%. The sequencing input was PBMCs. These receptors originate from a man in his late teens or twenties in good health and CMV-seropositive. Both conserved end residues are part of each CDR3. The D gene is left open where the match is weak.

cdr3_aa: CASTGGFWETQYF; v_call: TRBV7-2; d_call: TRBD2
cdr3_aa: CASSQGLAAWDTQYF; v_call: TRBV18; d_call: TRBD2
cdr3_aa: CASSAGGGNQPQHF; v_call: TRBV28; d_call: .
cdr3_aa: CASRPDRAQDTQYF; v_call: TRBV2; d_call: .
cdr3_aa: CASSVGPREEKLFF; v_call: TRBV9; d_call: .
cdr3_aa: CASSLIGGSVNTEAFF; v_call: TRBV7-8; d_call: .
cdr3_aa: CASSSGTGIPYEQYF; v_call: TRBV11-2; d_call: TRBD1
cdr3_aa: CASSAPGLAGQNTGELFF; v_call: TRBV9; d_call: TRBD2
cdr3_aa: CAISESRGENEKLFF; v_call: TRBV10-3; d_call: .
cdr3_aa: CASSKDREEGYTF; v_call: TRBV19; d_call: TRBD1
cdr3_aa: CASSPSREPGGYTF; v_call: TRBV18; d_call: .
cdr3_aa: CASSDRATDTQYF; v_call: TRBV6-1; d_call: TRBD1
cdr3_aa: CASSLTARGYETQYF; v_call: TRBV7-9; d_call: TRBD1
cdr3_aa: CASSQDRGLGTGELFF; v_call: TRBV4-3; d_call: TRBD1
cdr3_aa: CSSRSTSGGAQETQYF; v_call: TRBV7-9; d_call: TRBD2
cdr3_aa: CATSTGTGNEKLFF; v_call: TRBV15; d_call: TRBD1
cdr3_aa: CASRLQGGSNQPQHF; v_call: TRBV27; d_call: .
cdr3_aa: CASSLNDLFTGTEAFF; v_call: TRBV7-9; d_call: .
cdr3_aa: CASSLKAFSSYEQYF; v_call: TRBV27; d_call: .
cdr3_aa: CASSTSPDRSRNTIYF; v_call: TRBV19; d_call: .
cdr3_aa: CASSEGTPQETQYF; v_call: TRBV10-2; d_call: .
cdr3_aa: CASSYSRGTSPLHF; v_call: TRBV6-5; d_call: .
cdr3_aa: CASSTSGTVNYGYTF; v_call: TRBV6-5; d_call: TRBD1
cdr3_aa: CASSGGGGNEKLFF; v_call: TRBV7-6; d_call: .
cdr3_aa: CASSRRTVLQAFF; v_call: TRBV5-6; d_call: .
cdr3_aa: CASSLVRQGDEQFF; v_call: TRBV11-2; d_call: .
cdr3_aa: CASSGQNPNEKLFF; v_call: TRBV19; d_call: .
cdr3_aa: CASSPNLQGYEQYF; v_call: TRBV18; d_call: .
cdr3_aa: CASSRGQFSGANVLTF; v_call: TRBV19; d_call: .
cdr3_aa: CASSIARGPYEQYF; v_call: TRBV19; d_call: .
cdr3_aa: CASSLGTGAFDQPQHF; v_call: TRBV7-9; d_call: TRBD1
cdr3_aa: CASSFWSNSQETQYF; v_call: TRBV7-9; d_call: .
cdr3_aa: CASSIAAGRKTEAFF; v_call: TRBV19; d_call: .
cdr3_aa: CASSLTGPGGNQPQHF; v_call: TRBV7-8; d_call: .
cdr3_aa: CASSPRDTSYEQYF; v_call: TRBV18; d_call: .
cdr3_aa: CASSQDPQGTNYGYTF; v_call: TRBV4-1; d_call: .
cdr3_aa: CAWMDTLSGTGAYEQYF; v_call: TRBV30; d_call: TRBD1
cdr3_aa: CATTPDRGSGYGYTF; v_call: TRBV15; d_call: TRBD1
cdr3_aa: CASSIYGTGSTDTQYF; v_call: TRBV6-4; d_call: TRBD1
cdr3_aa: CATGRGGTEAFF; v_call: TRBV19; d_call: .
cdr3_aa: CASSLAPVNEKLFF; v_call: TRBV7-6; d_call: .
cdr3_aa: CATSRTGTGELFF; v_call: TRBV15; d_call: .
cdr3_aa: CASTPRDGEASTDTQYF; v_call: TRBV25-1; d_call: .
cdr3_aa: CSVEREDFQETQYF; v_call: TRBV29-1; d_call: TRBD2
cdr3_aa: CASSLVAGGDTGELFF; v_call: TRBV7-2; d_call: .
cdr3_aa: CSVEEGQGVETQYF; v_call: TRBV29-1; d_call: TRBD1
cdr3_aa: CAIIASINEQFF; v_call: TRBV7-9; d_call: .
cdr3_aa: CASSLGGGELFF; v_call: TRBV27; d_call: .
cdr3_aa: CASSQGTGVDTEAFF; v_call: TRBV4-3; d_call: TRBD1
cdr3_aa: CASSLIPSGSSEQFF; v_call: TRBV27; d_call: TRBD2
cdr3_aa: CSAAGGETQYF; v_call: TRBV20-1; d_call: .
cdr3_aa: CASSLVAGRLYNEQFF; v_call: TRBV7-8; d_call: .
cdr3_aa: CSVAGGGANKNSQYF; v_call: TRBV29-1; d_call: TRBD2
cdr3_aa: CASSTVVGSGSEQYF; v_call: TRBV19; d_call: TRBD2